This T cell receptor (beta chain) was sequenced during a study of blood T cell repertoires in COVID-19 (dated by TCRdb to about 2020). Notes on the research overall: The collaborator samples originated in the United States, Italy and Spain and spanned the acute and convalescent phases of COVID-19. The material from the prospective study consisted of cDNA or gDNA derived from T cells, B-cell-depleted T cells, or PBMCs. The dataset comprised deeply sampled blood TCRbeta repertoires from subjects exposed to, actively infected with, or recovered from COVID-19. The repertoires were made available in a free public database intended to serve as a resource for research on the immune response to SARS-CoV-2. The samples were drawn from two sources: the first 160 participants of the ongoing ImmuneRACE study, and fewer than 1,500 subjects contributed by 6 global collaborators. The sample metadata nearly always contained a de-identified subject ID, COVID-19 status, age in years and sex. Where available, HLA class I and class II types were obtained from metadata supplied by the sample provider rather than from assay-based typing. Overall study results and their limits: How much clinical and demographic metadata was included differed by source and by participant, and the metadata was provided uncurated.

Counted from cysteine to phenylalanine, this CDR3 has 15 amino acids. Only the CDR3 DNA is retained, 45 bases long and in frame from the first base. The germline V and J ends show losses of 0 bases and 6 bases respectively, and no gene match explains 4 bases of the junction. Looking up the germline V gene yields CDR1 SGHRS and CDR2 YFSETQ. In Seattle, one collaborating source enrolled patients while the infection was active and tracked those patients longitudinally over the course of disease. Whole blood was collected in K2EDTA tubes by collaborating institutions according to the institutions' own protocols. For TCRbeta analysis, collaborators shipped samples as frozen whole blood, isolated PBMCs, or DNA extracted from either of those sample types. In regard to this clone: It has no known antigen specificity. No much larger clonotype is one base removed from it; base qualities were not supplied.

The immunoSEQ Assay, a bias-controlled multiplex PCR, was used to amplify TCRbeta CDR3 regions from genomic DNA. The original pipeline was this. Nucleated cell counts per sample were estimated from amplification of reference gene primers within the assay. To quantify the absolute abundance of each unique TCRbeta CDR3 rearrangement, sequence reads were collapsed and filtered. For each sample, productive Simpson clonality was calculated by taking the square root of Simpson's diversity index across productive rearrangements. The table was pulled from immuneACCESS by TCRdb, which kept in-frame rearrangements only. Such tables lose some clones; where checked, under half of the loss comes from unresolved V genes, and the rest has no known cause. For V, J and clone size, that table is used; D and trimming come from the DNA. The sample records about 25,000 clones, about 89% of which are singletons. 27% of the sample lies in the top ten.

This sequence was found in a man in his sixties or seventies with COVID-19, enrolled during active disease. Sequenced input: peripheral blood. In this chain, TRBV5-1 is recombined with TRBJ2-1; 9 nucleotides in the junction match TRBD2. The bases are TGCGCCAGCAGCTTGGTCGCGGGAGGGGGCAATGAGCAGTTCTTC. Translated, it reads CASSLVAGGGNEQFF.